These T cell receptor beta chains were read from a single sample in a study of STAT5B mutations in CD4+ large granular lymphocyte leukemia. Only in-frame clones appear in the TCRdb table, and some are missing; sequencing was by immunoSEQ multiplex PCR. The sample has around 30,000 clones; approximately 86% are singletons. Sequencing was carried out using CD4+ T cells from blood buffy coats. The receptor set was obtained from a human donor in good health. Each CDR3 is given with its conserved first and last residue. A D gene is named only where the DNA matches it firmly. Size tells how often a clone was seen (once, few, many) or the class of an expanded clone, and some rows leave it out.

DNA	CDR3	length	size	D	V	J
TGTGCCAGCAGTTCGACCGGGGGAGGGACCTACGAGCAGTACTTC	CASSSTGGGTYEQYF	15	few	TRBD2	TRBV28	TRBJ2-7
TGTGCCAGCAGCCGACAGGGCGCGGAGACCCAGTACTTC	CASSRQGAETQYF	13	-	TRBD1	TRBV7-3	TRBJ2-5
TGTGCCAGCAGCTTAGACCCAGGGCGCGGGCTGTTTTTT	CASSLDPGRGLFF	13	few	-	TRBV11-2	TRBJ1-4
TGTGCCAGCAGCGCCAGAAGTGTAGGGTTGGAAATGACTGAAGCTTTCTTT	CASSARSVGLEMTEAFF	17	once	-	TRBV9	TRBJ1-1
TGTGCCAGCAGTTCCGGGACAGATAACAATGAGCAGTTCTTC	CASSSGTDNNEQFF	14	-	TRBD1	TRBV28	TRBJ2-1
TGTGCCAGTAGTATTGCTCCTTCCTACGAGCAGTACTTC	CASSIAPSYEQYF	13	once	-	TRBV19	TRBJ2-7
TGTGCCAGCAGTCCTGGTGGTCTGTGGAATGAGCAGTTCTTC	CASSPGGLWNEQFF	14	-	-	TRBV6-5	TRBJ2-1
TGTGCCAGCAGTTCTTGGAGGGGGAACACTGAAGCTTTCTTT	CASSSWRGNTEAFF	14	-	-	TRBV27	TRBJ1-1
TGTGCCATCAGTGAACTAGCGGGAACCTACGAGCAGTACTTC	CAISELAGTYEQYF	14	-	TRBD2	TRBV10-3	TRBJ2-7
TGTGCCAGCAGCTTAGCGCTGGCAGGGGTAAAGAACGAGCAGTACTTC	CASSLALAGVKNEQYF	16	-	-	TRBV7-9	TRBJ2-7
TGTGCCAGCAGCAAGGACACCTACCAAGAGACCCAGTACTTC	CASSKDTYQETQYF	14	-	-	TRBV7-7	TRBJ2-5
TGTGCCACCAGCAGAGAGGGGCGGGGAGGGGTGAGCTCCTACAATGAGCAGTTCTTC	CATSREGRGGVSSYNEQFF	19	-	TRBD2	TRBV15	TRBJ2-1
TGTGCCAGCAGTGACCGACTGCTAGCGGGCCCGGGCGGGGAGCTGTTTTTT	CASSDRLLAGPGGELFF	17	-	TRBD2	TRBV6-1	TRBJ2-2
TGTGCCAGCTCACCGACCCTGAATCAGCCCCAGCATTTT	CASSPTLNQPQHF	13	-	-	TRBV18	TRBJ1-5
TGTGCCAGCAGTTTATCCCAGTTGAATCAGCCCCAGCATTTT	CASSLSQLNQPQHF	14	-	-	TRBV27	TRBJ1-5
TGTGCCAGCAGCTTAGCGGCGCTAGCGGGAGTCCCAGATACGCAGTATTTT	CASSLAALAGVPDTQYF	17	-	TRBD2	TRBV7-8	TRBJ2-3
TGTGCCAGCAGCCCCCTAGCGGGCAATTCCTACAATGAGCAGTTCTTC	CASSPLAGNSYNEQFF	16	-	TRBD2	TRBV5-6	TRBJ2-1
TGTGCCAGCAGCTTGGTCCAGACTACTAACTATGGCTACACCTTC	CASSLVQTTNYGYTF	15	-	-	TRBV5-4	TRBJ1-2
TGTGCCAGCAGTTACGCCGGACAGCTCAACGAGCAGTACTTC	CASSYAGQLNEQYF	14	-	-	TRBV6-6	TRBJ2-7
TGTGCCAGTAGTGCGGGGGCAGGGGGCTCTGGGGCCAACGTCCTGACTTTC	CASSAGAGGSGANVLTF	17	-	-	TRBV19	TRBJ2-6
TGCGCCAGCAGCCAGTTGCAAGGGGAAAAACTGTTTTTT	CASSQLQGEKLFF	13	-	-	TRBV4-1	TRBJ1-4
TGTGCCAGCAGCTCCGCGGCGGTCGAAGTGAAGCAGTACTTC	CASSSAAVEVKQYF	14	-	-	TRBV7-9	TRBJ2-7
TGTGCCAGCAGCCAAGGAAACCGAGGCTCTGGAAACACCATATATTTT	CASSQGNRGSGNTIYF	16	-	-	TRBV14	TRBJ1-3
TGTGCCAGTAGTAACTCAGGTAGGGGGGAAACTAGCCCCCAGCATTTT	CASSNSGRGETSPQHF	16	-	-	TRBV19	TRBJ1-5
TGTGCCTCAAGACTAGCGGGATCTTTGACCGGACAGTACTTC	CASRLAGSLTGQYF	14	-	TRBD2	TRBV28	TRBJ2-7
TGTGCCAGCAGATCCCGGAAGGGACCAGCCTACGAGCAGTACTTC	CASRSRKGPAYEQYF	15	-	-	TRBV27	TRBJ2-7
TGTGCCAGTAGTATTGGCGGGACAGCTAGCACAGATACGCAGTATTTT	CASSIGGTASTDTQYF	16	-	-	TRBV19	TRBJ2-3
TGTGCCAGTAGTGCCCGAGAGGGCTACGAGCAGTACTTC	CASSAREGYEQYF	13	once	-	TRBV19	TRBJ2-7
TGTGCCAGTAGCCGAGCGGGACCCACAGATACGCAGTATTTT	CASSRAGPTDTQYF	14	-	TRBD2	TRBV19	TRBJ2-3
TGTGCCAGCTCACCAACAGGGGGCTACACCGGGGAGCTGTTTTTT	CASSPTGGYTGELFF	15	once	TRBD1	TRBV18	TRBJ2-2
TGTGCCTGGCCGGGCCCTATAGTCTACGAGCAGTACTTC	CAWPGPIVYEQYF	13	-	-	TRBV30	TRBJ2-7
TGTGCCAGCAGTAGAAGACAGGCGGACTACGAGCAGTACTTC	CASSRRQADYEQYF	14	-	-	TRBV27	TRBJ2-7
TGTGCCAGCAGCTTACGGGACTTCAAGTATTTT	CASSLRDFKYF	11	-	-	TRBV7-3	TRBJ2-3
TGTGCCAGCAGCTTTGGGACAGCAAACACTGAAGCTTTCTTT	CASSFGTANTEAFF	14	-	TRBD1	TRBV11-2	TRBJ1-1
TGTGCCAGCAGCGTAGTCTCTAGTATCTCGGGAGCTGAGCAGTTCTTC	CASSVVSSISGAEQFF	16	-	-	TRBV9	TRBJ2-1
TGCGCCAGCAGCCAAGCCTACTCGCGGGGCCCCGGGACCCAGTACTTC	CASSQAYSRGPGTQYF	16	-	-	TRBV4-1	TRBJ2-5
TGTGCCAGCAGTTACGGGACCTACAATGAGCAGTTCTTC	CASSYGTYNEQFF	13	-	-	TRBV6-6	TRBJ2-1
TGCGCCAGCAGCTTGCAAGGGGAGCTCTACGAGCAGTACTTC	CASSLQGELYEQYF	14	-	-	TRBV5-1	TRBJ2-7